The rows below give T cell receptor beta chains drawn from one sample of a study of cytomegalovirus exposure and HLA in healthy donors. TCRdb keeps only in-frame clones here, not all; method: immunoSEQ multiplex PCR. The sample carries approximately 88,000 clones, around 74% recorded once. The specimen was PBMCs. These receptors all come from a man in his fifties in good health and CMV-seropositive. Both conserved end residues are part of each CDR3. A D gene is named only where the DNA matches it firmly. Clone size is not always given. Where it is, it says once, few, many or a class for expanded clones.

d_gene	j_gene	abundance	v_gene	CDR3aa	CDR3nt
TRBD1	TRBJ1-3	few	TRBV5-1	CASSPLPGQGVLVNTIYF	TGCGCCAGCAGCCCGCTACCGGGACAGGGGGTTCTGGTCAACACCATATATTTT
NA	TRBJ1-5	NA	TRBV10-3	CAINSEENQPQHF	TGTGCCATCAACAGTGAAGAAAATCAGCCCCAGCATTTT
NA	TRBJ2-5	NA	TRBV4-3	CASSVGTLERETQYF	TGCGCCAGCAGCGTCGGGACACTGGAGCGAGAGACCCAGTACTTC
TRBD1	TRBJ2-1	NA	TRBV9	CASSVGTGAYNEQFF	TGTGCCAGCAGCGTCGGGACAGGGGCCTACAATGAGCAGTTCTTC
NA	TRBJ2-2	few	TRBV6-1	CASSESAGLNTGELFF	TGTGCCAGCAGTGAATCGGCAGGCCTGAACACCGGGGAGCTGTTTTTT
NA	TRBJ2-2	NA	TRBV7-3	CASSHPQTETTNTGELFF	TGTGCCAGCAGTCATCCCCAGACGGAGACCACGAACACCGGGGAGCTGTTTTTT
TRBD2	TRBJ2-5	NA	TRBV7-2	CASSFSGGGETQYF	TGTGCCAGCAGCTTTAGCGGGGGTGGGGAGACCCAGTACTTC
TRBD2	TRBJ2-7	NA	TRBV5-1	CASSSEPGTTYEQYF	TGCGCCAGCAGCTCGGAACCCGGGACTACCTACGAGCAGTACTTC
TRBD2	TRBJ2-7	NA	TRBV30	CAWSTLAGGHDTYF	TGTGCCTGGAGTACACTAGCGGGGGGCCATGATACGTACTTC
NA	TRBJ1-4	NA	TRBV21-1	CASSKVADSGDEKLFF	TGTGCCAGCAGCAAAGTGGCGGACAGCGGGGATGAAAAACTGTTTTTT
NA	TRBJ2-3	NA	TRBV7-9	CASTLQTDTQYF	TGTGCCAGCACCCTCCAGACAGATACGCAGTATTTT
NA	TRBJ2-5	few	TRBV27	CASSTGLQETQYF	TGTGCCAGCAGCACAGGGCTTCAAGAGACCCAGTACTTC
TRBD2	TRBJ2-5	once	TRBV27	CASRTSAGGLRETQYF	TGTGCCAGCAGGACATCAGCGGGGGGCCTTCGGGAGACCCAGTACTTC
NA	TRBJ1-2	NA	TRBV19	CARRGLLYGYTF	TGTGCCAGGAGAGGACTCCTTTATGGCTACACCTTC
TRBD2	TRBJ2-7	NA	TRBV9	CASSRGGSYEQYF	TGTGCCAGCAGCCGGGGGGGTTCCTACGAGCAGTACTTC
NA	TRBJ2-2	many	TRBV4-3	CASSQDRGGELFF	TGCGCCAGCAGCCAAGATAGGGGAGGGGAGCTGTTTTTT
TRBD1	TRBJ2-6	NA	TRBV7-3	CASSIRDSSGANVLTF	TGTGCCAGCAGTATACGGGACAGCTCTGGGGCCAACGTCCTGACTTTC
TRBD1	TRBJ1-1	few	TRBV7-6	CASSAGQGYTEAFF	TGTGCCAGCAGCGCGGGACAGGGATACACTGAAGCTTTCTTT
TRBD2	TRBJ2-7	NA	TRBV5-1	CASSLVSGGPSEQYF	TGCGCCAGCAGCTTGGTTAGCGGGGGACCCAGCGAGCAGTACTTC
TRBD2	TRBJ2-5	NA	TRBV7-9	CASSFWLAGSPHETQYF	TGTGCCAGCAGCTTTTGGCTAGCGGGGTCCCCCCACGAGACCCAGTACTTC
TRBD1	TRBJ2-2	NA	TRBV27	CASLPQSTGRISQSGELFF	TGTGCCAGCCTACCCCAGTCGACAGGGCGGATATCCCAGTCCGGGGAGCTGTTTTTT
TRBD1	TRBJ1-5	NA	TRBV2	CASSDGTGDQPQHF	TGTGCCAGCAGCGACGGGACAGGGGATCAGCCCCAGCATTTT
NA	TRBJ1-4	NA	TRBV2	CASTSGNEKLFF	TGTGCCAGCACATCCGGGAATGAAAAACTGTTTTTT
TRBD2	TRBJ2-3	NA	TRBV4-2	CASSQDRATSGTSLYTQYF	TGTGCCAGCAGCCAAGATAGGGCGACTAGCGGGACGTCTTTGTATACGCAGTATTTT
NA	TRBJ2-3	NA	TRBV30	CAWSQAYSTDTQYF	TGTGCCTGGAGCCAGGCCTATAGCACAGATACGCAGTATTTT
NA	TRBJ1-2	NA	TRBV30	CAWSVQSGGLF	TGTGCCTGGAGTGTTCAGTCAGGAGGGCTCTTC
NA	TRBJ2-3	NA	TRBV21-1	CASSKAVRFSGGQTTDTQYF	TGTGCCAGCAGCAAAGCTGTGAGGTTTAGCGGGGGACAAACCACAGATACGCAGTATTTT
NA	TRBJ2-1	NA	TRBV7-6	CASSLGQAPQPFF	TGTGCCAGCAGCTTAGGCCAGGCCCCCCAGCCTTTCTTC
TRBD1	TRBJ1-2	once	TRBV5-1	CASSLEGQSYGYTF	TGCGCCAGCAGCTTGGAGGGACAGAGCTATGGCTACACCTTC
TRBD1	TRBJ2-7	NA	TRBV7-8	CASSPRTGGSVAQYF	TGTGCCAGCAGCCCGCGGACAGGGGGTTCGGTGGCGCAGTACTTC
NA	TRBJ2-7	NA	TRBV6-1	CARLSKGVTYEQYF	TGTGCCAGACTCTCAAAGGGGGTCACCTACGAGCAGTACTTC
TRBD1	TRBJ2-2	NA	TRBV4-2	CASSRGQVETGELFF	TGTGCCAGCAGCCGGGGACAGGTGGAGACCGGGGAGCTGTTTTTT
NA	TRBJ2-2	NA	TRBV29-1	CSVRQVSSTGELFF	TGCAGCGTCCGACAGGTCTCTAGCACCGGGGAGCTGTTTTTT
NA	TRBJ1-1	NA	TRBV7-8	CASTLTLNTEAFF	TGTGCCAGCACCCTGACTTTGAACACTGAAGCTTTCTTT
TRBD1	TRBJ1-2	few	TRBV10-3	CAISEPNRDRGGYGYTF	TGTGCCATCAGTGAGCCGAACCGGGACAGGGGTGGCTATGGCTACACCTTC
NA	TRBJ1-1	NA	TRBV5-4	CASSFTGNTEAFF	TGTGCCAGCAGCTTCACGGGGAACACTGAAGCTTTCTTT
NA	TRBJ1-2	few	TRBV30	CAWSRPPESPGYTF	TGTGCCTGGAGTCGTCCCCCCGAGTCTCCAGGCTACACCTTC
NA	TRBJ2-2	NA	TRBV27	CASSFSPSTGELFF	TGTGCCAGCAGTTTCTCTCCTTCCACCGGGGAGCTGTTTTTT
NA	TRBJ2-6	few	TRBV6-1	CASSRDNSGANVLTF	TGTGCCAGCAGTCGAGACAACTCTGGGGCCAACGTCCTGACTTTC
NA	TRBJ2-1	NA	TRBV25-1	CASSEWSYEQFF	TGTGCCAGCAGTGAATGGAGTTATGAGCAGTTCTTC
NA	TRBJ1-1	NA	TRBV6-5	CASRPTDMNTEAFF	TGTGCCAGCAGACCGACGGACATGAACACTGAAGCTTTCTTT
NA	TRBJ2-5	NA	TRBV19	CASSMSTEETQYF	TGTGCCAGTAGTATGTCGACAGAAGAGACCCAGTACTTC
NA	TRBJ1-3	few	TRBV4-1	CASSQDLPFSGNTIYF	TGCGCCAGCAGCCAAGATCTCCCCTTCTCTGGAAACACCATATATTTT
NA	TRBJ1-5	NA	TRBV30	CAWSVNIEQGIVNQPQHF	TGTGCCTGGAGTGTCAACATCGAACAGGGTATCGTCAATCAGCCCCAGCATTTT
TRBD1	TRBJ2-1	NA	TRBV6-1	CASSDLTGGAYNEQFF	TGTGCCAGCAGTGACCTAACAGGGGGTGCCTACAATGAGCAGTTCTTC
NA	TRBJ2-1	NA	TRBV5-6	CASSLGAGEQFF	TGTGCCAGCAGCCTGGGAGCGGGTGAGCAGTTCTTC
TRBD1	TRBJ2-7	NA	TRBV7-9	CASSPPGQGAGEQYF	TGTGCCAGCAGCCCACCGGGACAGGGGGCGGGCGAGCAGTACTTC
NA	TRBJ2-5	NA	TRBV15	CATGVGGGETQYF	TGTGCCACCGGAGTGGGCGGGGGCGAGACCCAGTACTTC